Listed here is a single T cell receptor (beta chain). Its specificity is unknown. The germline V gene encodes CDR1 SGHAT and CDR2 FQNNGV. The CDR3 has 17 amino acids. V gave up 4 bases and J gave up 6 bases; unmatched junction bases: 11. 13 Jbeta primers and 60 Vbeta primers were used for the PCR. This table comes from immunoSEQ multiplex PCR, and its TCRdb copy is limited to in-frame clones, with some not included. The sample shows about 200,000 clones, about 85% of them seen only once. This specimen belongs to a study of cytomegalovirus exposure and HLA in healthy donors. Turning to the study itself: About 180 million T cells yielded some 120 million unique TCR beta sequences in earlier analysis.

Findings and limits, study-wide: In an earlier analysis, in some 540 donors, most V segments appeared productive either ~87% or ~30% of the time. Listed as cytomegalovirus-associated were over 150 TCR beta chains.

V gene TRBV11-2 combines with J gene TRBJ1-5, with 11 bases lining up with TRBD1. Sequences were obtained from PBMCs. The clonotype was recovered from a male donor in good health and CMV-seropositive. The CDR3 reads CASSSSTGTGGTQPQHF. The DNA for the CDR3 is TGTGCCAGCAGCTCCTCAACGGGGACAGGGGGGACTCAGCCCCAGCATTTT.